This paragraph reports one T cell receptor (beta chain). This record comes from a study of blood T cell repertoires in COVID-19. Study in general: PBMCs, B-cell-depleted T cells, or T cells were the source of the cDNA or gDNA that made up the material.

V shed 8 bases, J shed 0 bases, and the junction held 7 bases outside the gene matches. Looked up from germline, CDR1 is SNHLY and CDR2 is FYNNEI. The CDR3 runs 15 residues. Profiled with immunoSEQ multiplex PCR; TCRdb holds only in-frame clones, not every one. Of approximately 140,000 clones in the sample, approximately 85% were seen once. Sequenced: peripheral blood. The J gene is TRBJ2-7, the V gene TRBV2; 10 bases map to TRBD2. This TCR was recovered from a woman aged 60-75 years with COVID-19, enrolled during active disease. The DNA for the CDR3 is TGTGCCAGCTCACAGGGACTAGCGTTCTCCTACGAGCAGTACTTC. Its translation: CASSQGLAFSYEQYF.